Listed below are T cell receptor beta chains from one sample, sequenced in a study of T-cell reconstitution after alpha-beta-depleted transplantation in children. TCRdb ran MiXCR on the PCR reads and lists one entry per CDR3 protein. The profile shows 90,000 to 95,000 distinct CDR3 sequences, 10% to 15% of them singletons. Sequences were derived from PBMCs from the stem cell graft donor, sampled from the stem cell graft. The source is a human donor who donated a stem cell graft to a child with inherited bone marrow failure. CDR3s include the opening cysteine and the closing phenylalanine or tryptophan. The D gene is left open where the match is weak. Rows may omit the clone size; those that give it use once, few, many or a size class.

j_call v_call d_call cdr3_length clone_size cdr3_aa cdr3_nt
TRBJ2-7 TRBV28 - 15 many CASSRDPQTAYEQYF TGTGCCAGCAGTCGGGACCCCCAAACGGCCTACGAGCAGTACTTC
TRBJ2-7 TRBV6-2/TRBV6-3 TRBD1 15 few CASRPPGTAAHEQYF TGTGCCAGCAGACCGCCCGGGACAGCGGCCCACGAGCAGTACTTC
TRBJ1-4 TRBV5-1 - 13 many CASSLREREKLFF TGCGCCAGCAGCTTGCGAGAGCGCGAAAAACTGTTTTTT
TRBJ2-5 TRBV7-9 TRBD1 13 many CASRIQGQETQYF TGTGCCAGCAGGATACAGGGGCAAGAGACCCAGTACTTC
TRBJ2-7 TRBV4-3 - 15 many CASSQAFTTVYEQYF TGCGCCAGCAGCCAAGCTTTCACGACAGTCTACGAGCAGTACTTC
TRBJ2-3 TRBV6-4 TRBD2 16 many CASSDGSGGPTDTQYF TGTGCCAGCAGTGATGGTAGCGGGGGCCCCACAGATACGCAGTATTTT
TRBJ1-5 TRBV18 - 13 many CASSPGLNQPQHF TGTGCCAGCTCACCGGGACTCAATCAGCCCCAGCATTTT
TRBJ1-3 TRBV13 - 15 many CASSLAGHLGNTIYF TGTGCCAGCAGCCTGGCTGGGCACCTAGGAAACACCATATATTTT
TRBJ2-6 TRBV9 TRBD1 17 many CASSVGDRGPGANVLTF TGTGCCAGCAGCGTAGGGGACAGGGGGCCTGGGGCCAACGTCCTGACTTTC
TRBJ1-4 TRBV7-2 - 15 many CASSLARGAVEKLFF TGTGCCAGCAGCTTAGCGCGGGGGGCTGTTGAAAAACTGTTTTTT
TRBJ2-3 TRBV11-3 - 15 - CASSLGGGATDTQYF TGTGCCAGCAGCTTAGGTGGCGGGGCCACAGATACGCAGTATTTT
TRBJ2-1 TRBV18 TRBD2 16 many CASSPPERGTYNEQFF TGTGCCAGCTCACCACCGGAGCGGGGCACCTACAATGAGCAGTTCTTC
TRBJ1-1 TRBV20-1 TRBD1 15 many CSAPDRLRGNTEAFF TGCAGTGCCCCGGACAGGTTAAGGGGGAACACTGAAGCTTTCTTT
TRBJ2-3 TRBV30 TRBD2 16 many CAWSAGTSGSTDTQYF TGTGCCTGGAGCGCCGGGACTAGCGGCTCAACAGATACGCAGTATTTT
TRBJ2-1 TRBV7-2 - 16 many CASSSQGLSSYNEQFF TGTGCCAGCAGCTCACAGGGCCTCAGCTCCTACAATGAGCAGTTCTTC
TRBJ2-2 TRBV11-2 TRBD2 14 - CASNWGGNTGELFF TGTGCCAGCAACTGGGGGGGGAACACCGGGGAGCTGTTTTTT
TRBJ2-5 TRBV5-1 - 15 many CASSPPESYQETQYF TGCGCCAGCAGCCCACCAGAGAGTTACCAAGAGACCCAGTACTTC
TRBJ1-1 TRBV30 - 12 many CAWSVVGTEAFF TGTGCCTGGAGTGTTGTGGGCACTGAAGCTTTCTTT
TRBJ2-5 TRBV29-1 - 12 many CSIQGPWETQYF TGCAGCATTCAGGGGCCTTGGGAGACCCAGTACTTC
TRBJ1-1 TRBV7-2 TRBD1 17 many CASSPRTGGRLNTEAFF TGTGCCAGCAGCCCCCGGACAGGGGGCAGATTGAACACTGAAGCTTTCTTT
TRBJ2-7 TRBV12-3/TRBV12-4 - 14 many CASSLSRGTYEQYF TGTGCCAGCAGTTTATCCAGGGGAACCTACGAGCAGTACTTC
TRBJ2-5 TRBV25-1 - 14 many CASSDLGGQETQYF TGTGCCAGCAGTGACCTTGGGGGCCAAGAGACCCAGTACTTC
TRBJ2-1 TRBV4-3 TRBD2 16 - CASSQEGTSGRDEQFF TGCGCCAGCAGCCAAGAAGGAACTAGCGGGAGGGATGAGCAGTTCTTC
TRBJ1-2 TRBV20-1 - 13 many CSAGTAPNYGYTF TGCAGTGCCGGCACAGCCCCTAACTATGGCTACACCTTC
TRBJ1-4 TRBV2 TRBD1 15 few CASSPSGGINEKLFF TGTGCCAGCAGTCCCTCAGGGGGTATTAATGAAAAACTGTTTTTT
TRBJ1-1 TRBV5-1 - 15 few CASSGMAGSSTEAFF TGCGCCAGCAGCGGGATGGCGGGGAGCTCCACTGAAGCTTTCTTT
TRBJ2-3 TRBV7-2 TRBD1 14 many CASSLDRFTDTQYF TGTGCCAGCAGCTTGGACAGGTTCACAGATACGCAGTATTTT
TRBJ2-2 TRBV12-3/TRBV12-4 - 14 many CASTPRGETGELFF TGTGCCAGCACCCCCAGAGGGGAAACCGGGGAGCTGTTTTTT
TRBJ2-1 TRBV27 - 12 many CASSLGGEEQFF TGTGCCAGCAGTTTGGGCGGTGAAGAGCAGTTCTTC
TRBJ2-3 TRBV7-9 - 13 - CASSSGGPDTQYF TGTGCCAGCAGCTCGGGCGGGCCAGATACGCAGTATTTT
TRBJ2-7 TRBV7-3 - 13 many CASSIYSSYEQYF TGTGCCAGCAGTATATACAGCTCCTACGAGCAGTACTTC
TRBJ1-1 TRBV7-6 - 16 many CASSVTDSRSSTEAFF TGTGCCAGCAGCGTCACGGACAGCAGGTCTAGCACTGAAGCTTTCTTT
TRBJ1-4 TRBV10-3 - 17 many CAISDRDIYATNEKLFF TGTGCCATCAGTGACCGGGACATATATGCAACTAATGAAAAACTGTTTTTT
TRBJ2-5 TRBV20-1 - 13 few CSAFEVYQETQYF TGCAGTGCTTTCGAGGTGTACCAAGAGACCCAGTACTTC
TRBJ2-7 TRBV5-5 TRBD2 18 many CASSPPGLAGGSSYEQYF TGTGCCAGCAGCCCTCCGGGACTAGCGGGAGGGTCCTCCTACGAGCAGTACTTC
TRBJ2-7 TRBV11-2 - 15 - CASSIRAGSSYEQYF TGTGCCAGCAGTATAAGAGCAGGCTCCTCCTACGAGCAGTACTTC
TRBJ2-1 TRBV6-2/TRBV6-3 TRBD2 14 many CASKGLAGYNEQFF TGTGCCAGCAAGGGACTAGCGGGGTACAATGAGCAGTTCTTC
TRBJ2-1 TRBV10-3 - 16 - CAISERQAGSYNEQFF TGTGCCATCAGTGAGCGACAGGCGGGCTCCTACAATGAGCAGTTCTTC
TRBJ1-1 TRBV6-2/TRBV6-3 TRBD1 18 many CASRTSPNRQGRDTEAFF TGTGCCAGCAGAACTTCGCCAAACCGACAGGGTAGGGACACTGAAGCTTTCTTT
TRBJ1-1 TRBV19 - 13 many CASILDGYTEAFF TGTGCCAGTATTTTGGACGGCTACACTGAAGCTTTCTTT
TRBJ2-7 TRBV9 - 15 - CASSPTIESSYEQYF TGTGCCAGCAGCCCCACTATAGAGAGCTCCTACGAGCAGTACTTC